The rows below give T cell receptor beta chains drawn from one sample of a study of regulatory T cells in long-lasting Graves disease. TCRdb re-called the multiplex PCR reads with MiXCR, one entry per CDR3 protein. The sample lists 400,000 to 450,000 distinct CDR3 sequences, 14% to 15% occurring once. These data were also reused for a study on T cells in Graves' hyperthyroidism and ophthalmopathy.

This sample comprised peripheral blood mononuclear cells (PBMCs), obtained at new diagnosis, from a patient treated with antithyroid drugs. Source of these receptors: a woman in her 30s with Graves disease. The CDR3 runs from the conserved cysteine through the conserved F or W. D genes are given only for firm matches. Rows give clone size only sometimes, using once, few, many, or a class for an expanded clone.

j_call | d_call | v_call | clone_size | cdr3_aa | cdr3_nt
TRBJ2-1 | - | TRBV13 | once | CASSQRPANDNEQFF | TGTGCCAGCAGTCAAAGGCCAGCGAACGACAATGAGCAGTTCTTC
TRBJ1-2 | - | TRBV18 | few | CASSLEKQLGYTF | TGTGCCAGCTCACTGGAAAAACAGCTGGGCTACACCTTC
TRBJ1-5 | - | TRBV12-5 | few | CASGLGQDSNQPQHF | TGTGCTAGTGGTTTGGGGCAGGATAGCAATCAGCCCCAGCATTTT
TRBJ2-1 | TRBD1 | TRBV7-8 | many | CASTQGQGAIEQFF | TGTGCCAGCACCCAAGGACAGGGGGCGATTGAGCAGTTCTTC
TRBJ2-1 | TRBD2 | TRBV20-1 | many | CSGAAAAGGRNEQFF | TGCAGTGGGGCCGCGGCGGCGGGAGGGCGGAATGAGCAGTTCTTC
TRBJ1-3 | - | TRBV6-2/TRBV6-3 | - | CASRGDRTPGNTIYF | TGTGCCAGCAGGGGAGACAGGACCCCTGGAAACACCATATATTTT
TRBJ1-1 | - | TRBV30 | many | CAWSVSVMNTEAFF | TGTGCCTGGAGTGTTTCGGTCATGAACACTGAAGCTTTCTTT
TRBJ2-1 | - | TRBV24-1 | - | CATSPGHEQFF | TGTGCCACCTCGCCGGGCCATGAGCAGTTCTTC
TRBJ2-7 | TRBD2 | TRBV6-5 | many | CASSYSSGRPPEQYF | TGTGCCAGCAGTTACTCTAGCGGGAGGCCCCCGGAGCAGTACTTC
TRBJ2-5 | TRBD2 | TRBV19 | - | CASSPLTLSGLAGETQYF | TGTGCCAGTAGTCCTCTGACCCTTTCGGGACTAGCGGGAGAGACCCAGTACTTC
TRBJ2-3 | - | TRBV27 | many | CASSKKGTDTQYF | TGTGCCAGCAGCAAAAAGGGCACAGATACGCAGTATTTT
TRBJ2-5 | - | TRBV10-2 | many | CASSGEGIGETQYF | TGCGCCAGCAGTGGAGAGGGGATTGGGGAGACCCAGTACTTC
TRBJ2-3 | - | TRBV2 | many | CASIEKGGRTDTQYF | TGTGCCAGCATCGAGAAGGGAGGACGCACAGATACGCAGTATTTT
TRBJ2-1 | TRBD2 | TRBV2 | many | CASRGLAGGTYNEQFF | TGTGCCAGCAGGGGACTAGCGGGAGGTACCTACAATGAGCAGTTCTTC
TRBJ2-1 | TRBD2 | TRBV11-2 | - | CASSLVRGSKYNEQFF | TGTGCCAGCAGCTTAGTCCGCGGGAGTAAGTACAATGAGCAGTTCTTC
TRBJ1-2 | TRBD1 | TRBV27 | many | CASSFGTDAYGYTF | TGTGCCAGCAGTTTCGGGACAGATGCCTATGGCTACACCTTC
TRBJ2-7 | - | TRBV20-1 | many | CSAAGASYEQYF | TGCAGTGCGGCGGGGGCCTCCTACGAGCAGTACTTC
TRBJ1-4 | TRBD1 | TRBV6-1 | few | CASKTGQYNEKLFF | TGTGCCAGCAAAACGGGACAGTATAATGAAAAACTGTTTTTT
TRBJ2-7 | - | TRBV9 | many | CASSAAARGTPYF | TGTGCCAGCAGCGCCGCCGCGAGGGGGACACCGTACTTC
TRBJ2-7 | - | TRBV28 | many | CASSPFRYEQYF | TGTGCCAGCAGTCCCTTCCGCTACGAGCAGTACTTC
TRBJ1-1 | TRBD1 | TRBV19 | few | CASSIESDRDHRFTEAFF | TGTGCCAGTAGTATAGAATCGGACAGGGACCATAGATTCACTGAAGCTTTCTTT
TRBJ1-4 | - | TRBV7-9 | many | CASSLDTEKLFF | TGTGCCAGCAGCTTGGACACTGAAAAACTGTTTTTT
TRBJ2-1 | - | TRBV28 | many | CATIGGGRPRHGEQFF | TGTGCCACCATCGGAGGCGGCCGGCCCCGACATGGGGAGCAGTTCTTC